The clone carrying this T cell receptor beta chain was observed at least ten times. Arm-PCR of CDR3 regions and iRepertoire HTBI primers were the basis on which TCR beta libraries were built. TCRdb reprocessed the multiplex PCR reads via MiXCR and lists one record per CDR3 protein. The table has 500,000 or so distinct CDR3 sequences, roughly 16% seen once. With V trimmed by 2 bases and J by 3 bases, 10 bases remained unmatched. Germline V gene lookup returns CDR1 MNHEY and CDR2 SVGEGT. This CDR3 spans 18 amino acids. Regarding time point: newly diagnosed GD, antithyroid drugs for less than 3 months. Extracted RNA from PBMCs served as the source of the TCR library. This sample was included in a study of regulatory T cells in long-lasting Graves disease. The same sample was also used in a study of T cells in Graves' hyperthyroidism and ophthalmopathy. That paper adds: HTBI primers were used for first-round RT-PCR of the TCR CDR3.

Here the sequenced sample was peripheral blood mononuclear cells (PBMCs), taken at new diagnosis, from a patient treated with antithyroid drugs. The V and J genes are TRBV6-2 or TRBV6-3 and TRBJ2-1, with 10 positions matching TRBD2. The clonotype was recovered from a man aged 40-50 years with Graves disease. The CDR3 nucleotides are TGTGCCAGCAGTTACAATCCCCGGGCTAGCGGGAGCTACAATGAGCAGTTCTTC. This codes for CASSYNPRASGSYNEQFF.